The 2 T cell receptor beta chains below were found in one sample sequenced in a study of blood T cells in healthy people across ages. Then a second PCR, running roughly 7 to 11 cycles, was carried out with a sample-barcoded 5' primer and a J-beta primer mix. TCRdb analysed the 5' RACE reads with MiXCR anew, one entry per CDR3 protein. The repertoire has about 1.6 million distinct CDR3 sequences, roughly 30% of them found once; the top ten carry approximately 11%. Sequencing was done on a sample of blood. Source of these receptors: a woman aged 30 to 39 in good health.

The genes are TRBV5-1 and TRBJ1-3, with a weak D call TRBD1 (5 bases). This CDR3 contains 15 residues. The germline V gene encodes CDR1 SGHRS and CDR2 YFSETQ. The V end was cut by 4 bases, the J end by 3 bases, with 14 bases between. The DNA of the CDR3 is TGCGCCAGCAGCCAGACAGAGCTACATGGAAACACCATATATTTT. It codes for CASSQTELHGNTIYF.

This clonotype occurred a few times. The chain recombines TRBV7-8 with TRBJ2-1, with D tentatively TRBD2 (6 bases). This CDR3 contains 19 residues. In germline, CDR1 is SGHVS, CDR2 FQNEAQ. The V and J ends lost 0 bases and 4 bases respectively, with 22 bases between them. In nucleotides, the CDR3 is TGTGCCAGCAGCTTAGCGAAGACTGACACTACGCGGGATTACAATGAGCAGTTCTTC. Translated: CASSLAKTDTTRDYNEQFF.